The 30 T cell receptor beta chains below come from one sample, sequenced in a study of blood T cell repertoires in COVID-19. The data were produced by immunoSEQ multiplex PCR, yet TCRdb's version contains in-frame clones alone and is incomplete. The table has tens of thousands of clones, 75% to 90% seen once; the top ten hold about a sixth. What was sequenced was peripheral blood. These receptors originate from a human donor in a cohort sampled during active COVID-19.

The rearrangement links TRBV19 to TRBJ2-1; 7 bases map to TRBD1. V was pared by 5 bases and J by 8 bases, with 18 bases of the junction left unmatched. The CDR3 runs 17 residues. Germline loops: CDR1 LNHDA, CDR2 SQIVND (reference sequence). The CDR3 loop reads CASSVTGARRFVDEQFF. Written as DNA, the CDR3 is TGTGCCAGTAGTGTTACAGGGGCCCGTCGGTTTGTGGATGAGCAGTTCTTC.

The V and J genes are TRBV6-5 and TRBJ1-6; D may be TRBD1 (5 bases). CDR1 and CDR2 from the germline V gene are MNHEY and SVGAGI. Trimming took 2 bases from V and 3 from J, leaving 8 bases between them. The CDR3 extends over 15 amino acids. The CDR3 DNA follows: TGTGCCAGCAGTTACCGGGGGGTCTATAATTCACCCCTCCACTTT. Translated: CASSYRGVYNSPLHF.

V gene TRBV19 combines with J gene TRBJ1-5; 11 positions match TRBD1. The CDR3 runs to 16 residues. V lost 8 bases and J lost 5; bases outside the gene matches: 11. The V gene's germline CDR1 is LNHDA and CDR2 SQIVND (reference sequence). The CDR3 here is CASDWDRGVRYQPQHF. In DNA form, the CDR3 reads TGTGCCAGTGACTGGGACAGGGGGGTGCGCTATCAGCCCCAGCATTTT.

This chain uses TRBV6-2 or TRBV6-3 with TRBJ2-4; no definite D call. The CDR3 totals 12 residues. CDR1 and CDR2 (germline): MNHEY, SVGEGT. Trimming removed 4 bases at V and 1 base at J, with 2 bases between. The CDR3 DNA reads TGTGCCAGCAGTTCGGCCAAAAACATTCAGTACTTC. Protein product: CASSSAKNIQYF.

The V and J genes are TRBV5-5 and TRBJ2-6, with D perhaps matching TRBD1 (5 bases). Germline V CDR1 and CDR2: SGHKS, YYEKEE (reference sequence). With 0 bases removed from V and 0 bases from J, the gap between germline ends came to 16 bases. CDR3 length equals 19 residues. In DNA form, the CDR3 reads TGTGCCAGCAGCTTGGGGCCAGGGCCGGGTAACTCTGGGGCCAACGTCCTGACTTTC. It specifies CASSLGPGPGNSGANVLTF.

This clone showed up just once. The chain employs TRBV18 and TRBJ2-3, with D perhaps TRBD2 (5 bases). The CDR3 is 13 residues long. V lost 4 bases and J 9 bases, leaving 14 bases between the germline ends. Germline CDR1 KGHSH, CDR2 LQKENI. The CDR3 DNA follows: TGTGCCAGCTCACAAGGTCGGGAATGGACGCAGTATTTT. Translated: CASSQGREWTQYF.

The chain is built from TRBV7-8 and TRBJ2-3; D is possibly TRBD2 (5 bases). The ends were cut back, 5 bases at V and 6 bases at J, with 18 bases in the middle. The CDR3 contains 15 residues. CDR1 SGHVS and CDR2 FQNEAQ come from the germline V gene. DNA for the CDR3: TGTGCCAGCAGCCGCGAAGCGAGCGGAGGCGATACGCAGTATTTT. It encodes CASSREASGGDTQYF.

The chain uses TRBV6-5 and TRBJ2-7, with 8 positions matching TRBD2. Germline V gene data show CDR1 as MNHEY and CDR2 as SVGAGI. V lost 4 bases, J lost 3 bases, and 5 bases stayed unmatched. This CDR3 contains 14 residues. This CDR3 is CASSLAGKDYEQYF. CDR3 nucleotides: TGTGCCAGCAGTTTAGCGGGGAAGGACTACGAGCAGTACTTC.

The rearrangement links TRBV6-5 to TRBJ1-1; the match to TRBD1 covers 8 bases. This CDR3 is built from 13 residues. The V gene end was trimmed by 11 bases and the J gene end by 5 bases; junction bases not matched to a gene: 10. Germline CDR1 MNHEY, CDR2 SVGAGI. The CDR3 region is CAVPRTGRTEAFF. CDR3 coding DNA: TGTGCCGTCCCCCGGACAGGGCGGACTGAAGCTTTCTTT.

The count of this clone is one. The rearrangement links TRBV5-8 to TRBJ1-5; no clear D gene. Germline V gives CDR1 SGHTS, CDR2 YDEGEE. This CDR3 has 14 residues. V gave up 0 bases and J gave up 0 bases, with 4 bases separating them. The CDR3 coding sequence is TGTGCCAGCAGCTTGGCCCTTAGCAATCAGCCCCAGCATTTT. Translation gives CASSLALSNQPQHF.

The CDR3 DNA is TGTGCCAGCAGCCAAGCGTCAATCCGGGACAGGGTCGGCTACACCTTC. It yields the protein CASSQASIRDRVGYTF. The chain joins TRBV3-1 (or the pseudogene TRBV3-2) to TRBJ1-2; 9 nucleotides align to TRBD1. CDR3 length equals 16 residues. Germline CDR1 reads LGHDT; CDR2 reads YNNKEL (reference sequence). Losses at the gene ends were 1 base for V and 8 bases for J; bases not matched to a gene: 11.

The chain employs TRBV7-9 and TRBJ1-2, with D tentatively TRBD1 (5 bases). Germline V gene sequence: CDR1 SEHNR, CDR2 FQNEAQ (reference sequence). The V gene lost 2 bases and the J gene lost 8 bases, with 18 bases spanning the gap. The length of the CDR3 is 15 residues. DNA for the CDR3: TGTGCCAGCAGCTTATTGGCGCAGGGTCTTCACGGCTACACCTTC. Residues: CASSLLAQGLHGYTF.

This clone has just one count. The V gene is TRBV5-6, the J gene TRBJ2-6; D is unclear. The germline V gene has CDR1 SGHDT and CDR2 YYEEEE. This CDR3 has 17 residues. The V and J ends lost 1 base and 0 bases respectively, with 11 bases between them. The CDR3 region has the DNA TGTGCCAGCAGCTTGATGTCAAAACTCTCTGGGGCCAACGTCCTGACTTTC. Its translation is CASSLMSKLSGANVLTF.

As DNA, the CDR3 is TGTGCCATCAGTGAGTACCGGGGGGGCTCCTACGAGCAGTACTTC. This translates into CAISEYRGGSYEQYF. The chain has TRBV10-3 and TRBJ2-7; 8 nucleotides agree with TRBD2. The CDR3 loop spans 15 amino acids. V lost 1 base to trimming and J lost 0 bases; unmatched junction nucleotides: 2. In germline, CDR1 is ENHRY, CDR2 SYGVKD.

The rearrangement uses TRBV27 and TRBJ2-5, with 8 bases aligning to TRBD1. The CDR3 contains 16 residues. Germline loops: CDR1 MNHEY, CDR2 SMNVEV (reference sequence). The junction had 10 bases not matched to a gene; V was cut back by 4 bases and J by 3 bases. This CDR3 reads CASSSPSRDRKETQYF. In DNA form, the CDR3 reads TGTGCCAGCAGTTCTCCAAGCCGGGACAGGAAAGAGACCCAGTACTTC.

This chain connects TRBV3-1 (or the pseudogene TRBV3-2) to TRBJ2-7; D not certain. V lost 8 bases, J lost 7 bases, and 15 bases lay in between. The germline CDR1 and CDR2 sequences are LGHDT and YNNKEL (reference sequence). There are 12 residues in the CDR3. CDR3 nucleotides: TGTGCCAGCTCAGCCCTACCGCGGGAGCAGTACTTC. This translates into CASSALPREQYF.

This chain links TRBV5-6 with TRBJ2-7, with 11 bases fitting TRBD1. The CDR3 sequence is 15 residues long. Germline V gene data show CDR1 as SGHDT and CDR2 as YYEEEE. Germline trimming cut 3 bases from V and 4 bases from J; bases unmatched to any gene: 6. CDR3 in DNA: TGTGCCAGCAGCTCCCCGGGACAGGGGGATTACGAGCAGTACTTC. Translating gives CASSSPGQGDYEQYF. The full variable domain, with the rest looked up from reference TRBV5-6 and TRBJ2-7, is DAGVTQSPTHLIKTRGQQVTLRCSPKSGHDTVSWYQQALGQGPQFIFQYYEEEERQRGNFPDRFSGHQFPNYSSELNVNALLLGDSALYLCASSSPGQGDYEQYFGPGTRLTVT.

This chain connects TRBV10-3 to TRBJ2-7; tentatively, D is TRBD2 (7 bases). Per germline, CDR1 ENHRY and CDR2 SYGVKD. Trimming took 0 bases from V and 9 from J, leaving 18 bases between them. The CDR3 runs to 15 residues. CDR3 DNA: TGTGCCATCAGTGAGTCCAGGGGACTATCATCGGGGCAGTACTTC. Its protein is CAISESRGLSSGQYF.

The chain combines TRBV29-1 with TRBJ1-2; the D is unclear. The CDR3 covers 12 residues. Germline V gene sequence: CDR1 SQVTM, CDR2 ANQGSEA. V was shortened by 1 base and J by 4 bases, with 7 bases between the two germline ends. CDR3 sequence: CSVEGRAYGYTF. The CDR3 DNA sequence: TGCAGCGTTGAAGGGAGGGCCTATGGCTACACCTTC.

V usage is TRBV27 and J usage is TRBJ2-7; the D gene is possibly TRBD2 (7 bases). Germline CDR1 reads MNHEY; CDR2 reads SMNVEV (reference sequence). The CDR3 runs 16 residues. Trimming shortened V by 7 bases and J by 1 base, and 20 bases separated the two germline ends. The CDR3 region is CASIKGGPVGSYEQYF. CDR3 DNA sequence: TGTGCCAGCATTAAGGGGGGGCCAGTGGGTTCCTACGAGCAGTACTTC.

The gene calls are TRBV2 and TRBJ1-1; perhaps TRBD1 as D (5 bases). Germline V gene data show CDR1 as SNHLY and CDR2 as FYNNEI. Trimming took 2 bases from V and 1 from J, leaving 11 bases between them. The CDR3 runs to 15 residues. DNA for the CDR3: TGTGCCAGCAGTGAAAGGGGCCAGACGAACACTGAAGCTTTCTTT. Amino acids: CASSERGQTNTEAFF.

The rearrangement uses TRBV7-7 and TRBJ2-4; weak D call: TRBD2 (7 bases). Germline V gives CDR1 SSHAT, CDR2 FNYEAQ (reference sequence). Trimming took off 5 bases at V and 0 bases at J, with 20 bases between the two ends. This CDR3 comprises 18 residues. The CDR3 spells CASSNKGGLLLAKNIQYF. The DNA for the CDR3 is TGTGCCAGCAGCAATAAGGGGGGGCTCCTTCTAGCCAAAAACATTCAGTACTTC.

The gene calls are TRBV10-3 and TRBJ1-6; D gene ambiguous. CDR1 and CDR2 (germline): ENHRY, SYGVKD. This CDR3 has 12 amino acids. The V end lost 6 bases, the J end lost 9 bases, and 9 bases lay between the germline ends. The CDR3 nucleotides read TGTGCCATCAGGAGGGAAGGTTCACCCCTCCACTTT. It codes for CAIRREGSPLHF.

This sequence joins TRBV28 and TRBJ2-7; 7 bases are a match to TRBD1. The CDR3 is 14 amino acids. The V gene's germline CDR1 is MDHEN and CDR2 SYDVKM. V dropped 5 bases and J dropped 3; count of bases not matched to a gene: 7. The CDR3 is CASSLGQVGYEQYF. The CDR3 DNA reads TGTGCCAGCAGTCTCGGACAGGTCGGCTACGAGCAGTACTTC.

The chain couples TRBV24-1 to TRBJ2-2, with 8 bases lining up with TRBD1. Losses at the gene ends were 4 bases for V and 3 bases for J; bases not matched to a gene: 6. Germline V lookup: CDR1 KGHDR, CDR2 SFDVKD. This CDR3 region has 16 residues. The CDR3 loop reads CATSDRTGGDTGELFF. DNA of the CDR3: TGTGCCACCAGTGACCGAACAGGGGGAGACACCGGGGAGCTGTTTTTT.

The chain employs TRBV27 and TRBJ1-6, with TRBD1 identical over 8 bases. V lost 8 bases to trimming and J lost 10 bases; unmatched junction nucleotides: 10. The germline CDR1 and CDR2 sequences are MNHEY and SMNVEV (reference sequence). The CDR3 contains 14 residues. The CDR3 loop reads CASRGTGLPSPLHF. The CDR3 DNA follows: TGTGCCAGCCGCGGGACAGGCCTTCCATCACCCCTCCACTTT.

This chain joins TRBV7-9 and TRBJ2-1, with TRBD2 identical over 8 bases. The V gene's germline CDR1 is SEHNR and CDR2 FQNEAQ (reference sequence). V lost 2 bases, J lost 4 bases, and 4 bases stayed unmatched. The CDR3 loop spans 15 amino acids. The CDR3 reads CASSLHSGGYNEQFF. CDR3 in DNA: TGTGCCAGCAGCTTACACAGCGGGGGTTACAATGAGCAGTTCTTC.

The CDR3 loop reads CASSLMSNNEQFF. In nucleotides, the CDR3 is TGTGCCAGCAGCTTAATGAGCAACAATGAGCAGTTCTTC. The chain links TRBV7-8 to TRBJ2-1; D not resolved. CDR3 size: 13 residues. The V end was cut by 2 bases, the J end by 5 bases, with 7 bases between. Germline CDR1 reads SGHVS; CDR2 reads FQNEAQ.

This clone came up once. This chain joins TRBV6-1 and TRBJ2-4, with a possible D match to TRBD1 (6 bases). Per germline, CDR1 MNHNS and CDR2 SASEGT. The V end lost 0 bases, the J end lost 0 bases, and 12 bases lay between the germline ends. This CDR3 spans 17 amino acids. CDR3 residues: CASSEAAGAKAKNIQYF. DNA of the CDR3: TGTGCCAGCAGTGAAGCGGCAGGGGCCAAAGCCAAAAACATTCAGTACTTC.

The rearrangement joins TRBV4-1 to TRBJ1-4, with 7 positions matching TRBD1. CDR3 length: 15 residues. V shed 3 bases and J 5 bases; nucleotides not matched to a gene: 6. Germline CDR1 MGHRA, CDR2 YSYEKL. This CDR3 reads CASSQTGTANEKLFF. The DNA for the CDR3 is TGCGCCAGCAGCCAGACCGGGACAGCCAATGAAAAACTGTTTTTT.